This entry concerns a single TCR beta chain. Its antigen remains unknown. Assay: immunoSEQ multiplex PCR; the TCRdb copy retains only in-frame clones and omits some. The top ten clones hold 1% to 1.5% of a sample with roughly 100,000 clones, 90% of them seen once. The data belong to a study of T cell responses to AZD1222 COVID-19 vaccine. Study background: Combined were second doses at about 4 or about 12 weeks. Study-wide results and limits: The repertoires were collected only after the peak T cell response. The sample set comprised mostly white British donors with more females, and clonal diversity was possibly underestimated.

Germline V gene sequence: CDR1 SGHKS, CDR2 YYEKEE (reference sequence). The CDR3 consists of 12 residues. The V gene lost 6 bases and the J gene lost 10 bases, with 11 bases spanning the gap. The chain carries TRBV5-5 and TRBJ1-6; maybe TRBD1 (6 bases). Sample: peripheral blood, taken on day 0 of AZD1222 vaccination. The receptor comes from an adult in good health. CDR3: CASNEGGSPLHF. Here the CDR3 DNA reads TGTGCCAGCAACGAGGGGGGCTCACCCCTCCACTTT. Full variable domain (outside the CDR3, taken from reference TRBV5-5 and TRBJ1-6): DAGVTQSPTHLIKTRGQQVTLRCSPISGHKSVSWYQQVLGQGPQFIFQYYEKEERGRGNFPDRFSARQFPNYSSELNVNALLLGDSALYLCASNEGGSPLHFGNGTRLTVT.